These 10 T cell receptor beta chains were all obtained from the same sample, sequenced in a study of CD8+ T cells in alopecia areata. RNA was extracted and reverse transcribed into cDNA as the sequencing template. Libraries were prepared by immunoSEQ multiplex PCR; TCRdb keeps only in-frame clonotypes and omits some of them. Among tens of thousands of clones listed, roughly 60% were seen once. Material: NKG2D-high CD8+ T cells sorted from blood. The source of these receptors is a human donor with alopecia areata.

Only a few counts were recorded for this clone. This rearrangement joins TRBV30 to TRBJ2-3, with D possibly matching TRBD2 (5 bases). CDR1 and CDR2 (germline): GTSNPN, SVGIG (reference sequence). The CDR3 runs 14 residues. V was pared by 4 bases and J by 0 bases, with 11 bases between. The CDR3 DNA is TGTGCCTGGATGCCGGGAACTAGCACAGATACGCAGTATTTT. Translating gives CAWMPGTSTDTQYF.

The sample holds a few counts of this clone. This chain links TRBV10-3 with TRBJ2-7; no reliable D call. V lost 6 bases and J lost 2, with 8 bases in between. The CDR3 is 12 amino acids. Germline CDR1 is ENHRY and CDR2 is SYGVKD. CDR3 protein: CAIRPSTYEQYF. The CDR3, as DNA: TGTGCCATCAGGCCTAGTACCTACGAGCAGTACTTC.

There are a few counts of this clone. CDR3 sequence: CAWGFAGPTSYEQYF. The DNA for the CDR3 is TGTGCCTGGGGTTTCGCGGGACCGACATCCTACGAGCAGTACTTC. The chain is built from TRBV30 and TRBJ2-7; D is possibly TRBD2 (6 bases). Trimming removed 5 bases at V and 1 base at J, with 18 bases between. Per germline, CDR1 GTSNPN and CDR2 SVGIG (reference sequence). CDR3 length equals 15 residues.

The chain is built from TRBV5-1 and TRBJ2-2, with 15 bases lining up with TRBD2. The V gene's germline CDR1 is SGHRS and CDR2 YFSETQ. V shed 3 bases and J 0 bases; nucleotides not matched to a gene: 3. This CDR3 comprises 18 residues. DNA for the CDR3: TGCGCCAGCAGCTCGGGACTAGCGGGAGGCACGAACACCGGGGAGCTGTTTTTT. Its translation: CASSSGLAGGTNTGELFF. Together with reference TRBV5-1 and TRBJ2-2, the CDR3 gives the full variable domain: KAGVTQTPRYLIKTRGQQVTLSCSPISGHRSVSWYQQTPGQGLQFLFEYFSETQRNKGNFPGRFSGRQFSNSRSEMNVSTLELGDSALYLCASSSGLAGGTNTGELFFGEGSRLTVL.

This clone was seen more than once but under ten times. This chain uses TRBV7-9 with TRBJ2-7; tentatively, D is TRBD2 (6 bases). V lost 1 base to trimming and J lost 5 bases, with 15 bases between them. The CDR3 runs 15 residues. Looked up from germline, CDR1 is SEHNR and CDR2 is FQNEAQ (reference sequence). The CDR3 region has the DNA TGTGCCAGCAGCTTAGTTCTTGGAGGGGCCGACGAGCAGTACTTC. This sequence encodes CASSLVLGGADEQYF.

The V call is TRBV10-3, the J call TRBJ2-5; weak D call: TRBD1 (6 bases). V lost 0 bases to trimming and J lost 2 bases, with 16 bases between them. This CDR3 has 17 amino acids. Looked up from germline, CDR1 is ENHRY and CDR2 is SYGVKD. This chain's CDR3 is CAISESFGQSLQETQYF. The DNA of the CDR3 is TGTGCCATCAGTGAGTCGTTCGGACAGAGTCTTCAAGAGACCCAGTACTTC.

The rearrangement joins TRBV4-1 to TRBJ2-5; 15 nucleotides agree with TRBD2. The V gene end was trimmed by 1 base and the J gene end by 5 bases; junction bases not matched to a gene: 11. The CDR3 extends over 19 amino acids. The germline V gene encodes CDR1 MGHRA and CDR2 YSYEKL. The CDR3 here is CASSQGPLGLAGGPETQYF. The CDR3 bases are TGCGCCAGCAGCCAAGGGCCCTTAGGACTAGCGGGGGGGCCGGAGACCCAGTACTTC.

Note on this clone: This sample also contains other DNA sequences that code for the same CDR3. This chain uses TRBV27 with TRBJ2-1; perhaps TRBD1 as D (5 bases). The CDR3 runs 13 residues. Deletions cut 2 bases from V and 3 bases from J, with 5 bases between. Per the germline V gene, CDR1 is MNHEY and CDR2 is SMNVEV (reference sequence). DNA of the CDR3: TGTGCCAGCAGTTTACAGGGCTACAATGAGCAGTTCTTC. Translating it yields CASSLQGYNEQFF.

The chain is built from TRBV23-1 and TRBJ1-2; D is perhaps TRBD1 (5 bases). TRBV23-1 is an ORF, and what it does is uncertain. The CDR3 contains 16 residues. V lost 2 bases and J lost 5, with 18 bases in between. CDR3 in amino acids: CASSQAFLYRPYGYTF. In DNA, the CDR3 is TGCGCCAGCAGTCAAGCGTTTTTATACAGGCCTTATGGCTACACCTTC.

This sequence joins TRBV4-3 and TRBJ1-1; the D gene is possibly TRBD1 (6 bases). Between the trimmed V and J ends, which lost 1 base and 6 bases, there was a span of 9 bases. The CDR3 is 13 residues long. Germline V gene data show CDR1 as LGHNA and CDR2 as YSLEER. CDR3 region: CASSQGGQPEAFF. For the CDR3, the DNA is TGCGCCAGCAGCCAAGGTGGACAGCCTGAAGCTTTCTTT.